The clone carrying this T cell receptor beta chain was observed many times. Its specificity is not known. Researchers made TCR cDNA using 5'RACE template switching, and this step added a universal primer site and UMIs. One entry per CDR3 protein results from TCRdb running MiXCR on the 5' RACE reads. The table lists 250,000 or so distinct CDR3 sequences, roughly 4% of them singletons. The data originate from a study of T cells after yellow fever vaccination. Germline loops: CDR1 SGHRS, CDR2 YFSETQ. V dropped 5 bases and J dropped 5; count of bases not matched to a gene: 9. The CDR3 is made up of 14 amino acids. Study findings and constraints: A limited proportion of clonotypes was detected within both the CD4 and CD8 compartments. The booster saw the reappearance of most primary-vaccination clones (about 95% CD4, around 90% CD8).

Sequencing used PBMCs, obtained 15 days after the yellow fever booster vaccination. The clonotype was recovered from a young man who received the YFV17D yellow fever vaccine. The chain has TRBV5-1 and TRBJ2-5; TRBD2 matches 7 bases. CDR3 bases: TGCGCCAGCAGTCGTCAAGCGGGGTGGGAGACCCAGTACTTC. Amino acids: CASSRQAGWETQYF.